Listed below are T cell receptor beta chains from one sample, sequenced in a study of T cell repertoires in cytomegalovirus infection. TCRdb passed the reads through MiXCR, listing each CDR3 protein once. Among approximately 270,000 distinct CDR3 sequences listed, roughly a fifth were seen once. No cognate antigen is known for these TCRs. Here the sequenced sample was cultured PBMCs, taken from culture after CMV antigen stimulation. Receptors were obtained from a human donor in good health (CMV status not recorded). Some clones in this sample may be carry-over from other donors' samples. Both conserved end residues are part of each CDR3. A D gene is named only where the DNA matches it firmly. For some rows the clone size is stated as once, few or many, or as a class when expanded; others skip it.

many,TRBV7-2,NA,TRBJ2-4,TGTGCCAGCAGCTTAGACGGGGATTTCCTAGCCAAAAACATTCAGTACTTC,CASSLDGDFLAKNIQYF
NA,TRBV30,NA,TRBJ1-1,TGTGCCTGGAGTATCCGAGTCGACACTGAAGCTTTCTTT,CAWSIRVDTEAFF
NA,TRBV18,NA,TRBJ1-1,TGTGCCAGCTCACCACCACCCGGGGCGGTGAACACTGAAGCTTTCTTT,CASSPPPGAVNTEAFF
few,TRBV11-2,NA,TRBJ2-5,TGTGCCAGCAGCAAACTCCGTGTGGAGACCCAGTACTTC,CASSKLRVETQYF
NA,TRBV11-2,NA,TRBJ1-2,TGTGCCAGCAGCTTAGATTGGACCGAATATGGCTACACCTTC,CASSLDWTEYGYTF
few,TRBV19,NA,TRBJ2-4,TGTGCCAGTAGTACGTACGGGAACAGGGTGTCAAAAAACATTCAGTACTTC,CASSTYGNRVSKNIQYF
few,TRBV28,TRBD1,TRBJ1-5,TGTGCCAGCAGTTTCAGGGGGCTCGGTCAGCCCCAGCATTTT,CASSFRGLGQPQHF
few,TRBV4-1,TRBD1,TRBJ2-7,TGCGCCAGCAGCCGTCCGGGACAGGGAGACGAGCAGTACTTC,CASSRPGQGDEQYF
many,TRBV7-2,NA,TRBJ2-1,TGTGCCAGCAGAACCGAACAGGGTTCTCGTCATGAGCAGTTCTTC,CASRTEQGSRHEQFF
NA,TRBV6-2/TRBV6-3,TRBD2,TRBJ2-2,TGTGCCAGCAGTTACTCGGGGCTAGCGGGTACCGGGGAGCTGTTTTTT,CASSYSGLAGTGELFF
few,TRBV6-2/TRBV6-3,NA,TRBJ1-1,TGTGCCAGCAGAATACCTTGGACACGGCGGAGGGGCATCGGGAACACTGAAGCTTTCTTT,CASRIPWTRRRGIGNTEAFF
few,TRBV11-2,TRBD1,TRBJ1-1,TGTGCCAGCAGCTTCCAGGGGGCTCCCACTGAAGCTTTCTTT,CASSFQGAPTEAFF
many,TRBV7-2,NA,TRBJ2-2,TGTGCCAGCAGTCGAAGCCGGGACTCCGGGGAGCTGTTTTTT,CASSRSRDSGELFF
few,TRBV11-2,TRBD1,TRBJ2-2,TGTGCCAGCAGCTTACGAGCCGGGACAGGGGTATCCGGGGAGCTGTTTTTT,CASSLRAGTGVSGELFF
few,TRBV19,NA,TRBJ1-2,TGTGCCAGTAGCAGACTACAGGGCCGCTATGGCTACACCTTC,CASSRLQGRYGYTF
many,TRBV28,TRBD2,TRBJ2-1,TGTGCCAGCGTTAGCGGGAGTTTCTACAATGAGCAGTTCTTC,CASVSGSFYNEQFF
NA,TRBV12-3/TRBV12-4,NA,TRBJ1-5,TGTGCCAGCAGTTTAATGACGGGGAGGGAGCCCCAGCATTTT,CASSLMTGREPQHF
few,TRBV12-3/TRBV12-4,NA,TRBJ1-1,TGTGCCAGCAGTTCAGGGACGGGGGAAGCTTTCTTT,CASSSGTGEAFF
NA,TRBV19,NA,TRBJ1-2,TGTGCCAGTAGTGTCAGACAGACTGGCTACACCTTC,CASSVRQTGYTF
few,TRBV7-2,NA,TRBJ2-3,TGTGCCAGCAGCTTCGACCGGGCTAGCTCGATGGATACGCAGTATTTT,CASSFDRASSMDTQYF
NA,TRBV9,NA,TRBJ2-3,TGTGCCAGCAGCACCGGACCCTCAGATACGCAGTATTTT,CASSTGPSDTQYF
NA,TRBV6-2/TRBV6-3,NA,TRBJ2-1,TGTGCCAGCAGTTACGAAGCAGGGCCTGGGGTTGAGCAGTTCTTC,CASSYEAGPGVEQFF
NA,TRBV12-3/TRBV12-4,TRBD1,TRBJ1-4,TGTGCCGGTCGGACAGGGGGCTCGGAAAAACTGTTTTTT,CAGRTGGSEKLFF
few,TRBV28,NA,TRBJ2-6,TGTGCCAGCAAACCACACACCTCTGGGGCCAACGTCCTGACTTTC,CASKPHTSGANVLTF